This T cell receptor beta chain was sequenced in a study of response to subunit inactivated influenza vaccine. Study outcomes and limitations: The authors offered the suggestion that each seasonal influenza vaccination recruits few new T cells.

Each CDR3 protein gets one entry after TCRdb re-called the RT-PCR reads with MiXCR. The table has about 780,000 distinct CDR3 sequences, about 18% seen once; the top ten hold about a tenth. As regards this clonotype: Its matching antigen is unknown.

The CDR3 extends over 13 amino acids. Germline CDR1 is DFQATT and CDR2 is SNEGSKA (reference sequence). V lost 6 bases to trimming and J lost 2 bases, with 13 bases between them. The rearrangement links TRBV20-1 to TRBJ2-5, with D perhaps TRBD1 (5 bases). The material sequenced was PBMCs from blood, taken 5 to 6 days after vaccination. The origin of this receptor is a man aged 45 to 65 who received an inactivated influenza vaccine. Here the CDR3 DNA reads TGCAGTGCCGTGACAGTAACTCAAGAGACCCAGTACTTC. Translating gives CSAVTVTQETQYF.